A single sample gave rise to the 10 T cell receptor beta chains below, sequenced in a study of response to subunit inactivated influenza vaccine. TCRdb reprocessed the RT-PCR reads with MiXCR, giving one entry per CDR3 protein. The data hold about 500,000 distinct CDR3 sequences, with approximately 7.8% observed a single time. This material consisted of PBMCs from blood, taken less than 30 months after vaccination. The receptors were gathered from a man aged 50 to 75 who received an inactivated influenza vaccine.

This clonotype was seen only a few times. The V and J genes are TRBV4-2 and TRBJ2-3; TRBD2 matches 8 bases. V lost 0 bases, J lost 1 base, and 6 bases stayed unmatched. The length of the CDR3 is 17 residues. Germline loops: CDR1 LGHNA, CDR2 YNFKEQ. The DNA for the CDR3 is TGTGCCAGCAGCCAAGATCAGGGAGCGGGAGGCACAGATACGCAGTATTTT. This sequence encodes CASSQDQGAGGTDTQYF.

V and J are TRBV12-3 or TRBV12-4 and TRBJ2-5, with D possibly matching TRBD2 (5 bases). This CDR3 region has 16 residues. Trimming removed 0 bases at V and 1 base at J, with 12 bases between. CDR3 sequence: CASSLAPSLPQETQYF. The CDR3 coding sequence is TGTGCCAGCAGTTTAGCCCCTAGCCTCCCCCAAGAGACCCAGTACTTC.

The chain's CDR3 is CASSQAPGLARYYEQYF. CDR3 DNA sequence: TGCGCCAGCAGCCAAGCCCCGGGACTAGCTCGTTACTACGAGCAGTACTTC. This chain uses TRBV4-1 with TRBJ2-7, with TRBD2 matching over 9 bases. Germline V gene sequence: CDR1 MGHRA, CDR2 YSYEKL. The CDR3 has 17 amino acids. With V trimmed by 1 base and J by 3 bases, 10 bases remained unmatched.

This clonotype came up a few times. J is TRBJ2-7 and V is TRBV11-2; a possible D gene is TRBD2 (6 bases). V was cut by 3 bases and J by 0 bases, with 12 bases left in between. The CDR3 spans 15 residues. CDR1 and CDR2 (germline): SGHAT, FQNNGV. Here the CDR3 reads CASSLWGLTSYEQYF. In nucleotides, the CDR3 is TGTGCCAGCAGCTTGTGGGGACTCACCTCCTACGAGCAGTACTTC. Variable domain in full (rest from reference TRBV11-2 and TRBJ2-7): EAGVAQSPRYKIIEKRQSVAFWCNPISGHATLYWYQQILGQGPKLLIQFQNNGVVDDSQLPKDRFSAERLKGVDSTLKIQPAKLEDSAVYLCASSLWGLTSYEQYFGPGTRLTVT.

Ten or more counts support this clonotype. The CDR3 reads CASSSRDRGVKLFF. In DNA form, the CDR3 reads TGTGCCAGCAGCAGCCGGGACAGGGGAGTAAAACTGTTTTTT. The rearrangement links TRBV21-1 to TRBJ1-4; TRBD1 is the table's D call, not checked against the DNA. TRBV21-1 is a documented pseudogene. The CDR3 loop spans 14 amino acids.

This clonotype was seen many times. The rearrangement uses TRBV3-1 and TRBJ1-1; TRBD1 might be the D (5 bases). Germline V gene data show CDR1 as LGHDT and CDR2 as YNNKEL (reference sequence). The CDR3 loop spans 16 amino acids. V lost 0 bases and J lost 0, with 11 bases in between. The CDR3 DNA follows: TGTGCCAGCAGCCAAGATTACGACAGCATGAACACTGAAGCTTTCTTT. Residues: CASSQDYDSMNTEAFF.

A few counts support this clonotype. This chain joins TRBV15 and TRBJ1-1; no reliable D call. Germline assignment: CDR1 LNHNV and CDR2 YYDKDF (reference sequence). CDR3 length equals 13 residues. Trimming removed 0 bases at V and 8 bases at J, with 10 bases between. CDR3 DNA: TGTGCCACCAGCAGAGATCTACGGCGGGAAGCTTTCTTT. Its protein is CATSRDLRREAFF.

This clonotype has a handful of counts. J is TRBJ2-7 and V is TRBV20-1; D might be TRBD2 (10 bases). Germline CDR1 reads DFQATT; CDR2 reads SNEGSKA (reference sequence). The germline V and J ends were trimmed by 3 bases and 7 bases, with 22 bases remaining between them. The CDR3 is made up of 15 amino acids. The DNA for the CDR3 is TGCAGTGCTAGGCCCGAACTAGCGGGACAGGGAGAGCAGTACTTC. Translation gives CSARPELAGQGEQYF.

The rearrangement uses TRBV29-1 and TRBJ1-1, with a weak D call TRBD1 (5 bases). Germline V gives CDR1 SQVTM, CDR2 ANQGSEA. Trimming cost V 7 bases and J 5 bases, with 14 bases left between them. This CDR3 is built from 12 residues. Here the CDR3 DNA reads TGCAGCGCCCACAGGCCCAATACTGAAGCTTTCTTT. It translates to CSAHRPNTEAFF. The full variable domain, with the rest looked up from reference TRBV29-1 and TRBJ1-1, is SAVISQKPSRDICQRGTSLTIQCQVDSQVTMMFWYRQQPGQSLTLIATANQGSEATYESGFVIDKFPISRPNLTFSTLTVSNMSPEDSSIYLCSAHRPNTEAFFGQGTRLTVV.

This clonotype has more than one count but fewer than ten. The chain links TRBV9 to TRBJ2-7; D might be TRBD2 (6 bases). Germline V gene sequence: CDR1 SGDLS, CDR2 YYNGEE. The CDR3 is 15 amino acids. V was shortened by 0 bases and J by 0 bases, with 10 bases between the two germline ends. DNA of the CDR3: TGTGCCAGCAGCGTAGGGGCGGGAAACTCCTACGAGCAGTACTTC. Translating it yields CASSVGAGNSYEQYF.